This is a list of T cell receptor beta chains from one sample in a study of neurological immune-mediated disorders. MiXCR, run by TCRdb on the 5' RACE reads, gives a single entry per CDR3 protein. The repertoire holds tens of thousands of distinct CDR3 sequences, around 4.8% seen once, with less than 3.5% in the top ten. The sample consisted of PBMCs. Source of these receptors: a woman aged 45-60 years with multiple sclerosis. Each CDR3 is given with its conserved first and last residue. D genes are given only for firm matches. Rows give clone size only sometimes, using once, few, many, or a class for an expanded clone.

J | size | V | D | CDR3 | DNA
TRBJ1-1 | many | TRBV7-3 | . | CASSLDPTGSTEAFF | TGTGCCAGCAGCTTAGACCCAACAGGTTCTACTGAAGCTTTCTTT
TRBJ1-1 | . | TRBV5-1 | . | CASSGTAKLGYTEAFF | TGCGCCAGCAGCGGGACGGCGAAGTTAGGGTACACTGAAGCTTTCTTT
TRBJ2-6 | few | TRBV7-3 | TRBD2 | CASSSPGLVIIEANVLTF | TGTGCCAGCAGCTCGCCGGGACTAGTTATCATAGAGGCCAACGTCCTGACTTTC
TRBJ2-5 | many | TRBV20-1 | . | CSARTDQETQYF | TGCAGTGCTAGGACGGACCAAGAGACCCAGTACTTC
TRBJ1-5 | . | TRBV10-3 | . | CAIRKGPDQPQNF | TGTGCCATCAGGAAGGGACCGGATCAGCCCCAGAATTTT
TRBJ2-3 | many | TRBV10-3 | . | CAISESKTASTDTQYF | TGTGCCATCAGTGAGTCGAAGACAGCTAGCACAGATACGCAGTATTTT
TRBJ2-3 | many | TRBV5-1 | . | CASSLTGAHTDTQYF | TGCGCCAGCAGCTTAACTGGGGCCCACACAGATACGCAGTATTTT
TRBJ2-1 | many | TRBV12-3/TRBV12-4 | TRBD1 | CASTPGGPAYNEQFF | TGTGCCAGCACCCCAGGGGGCCCTGCCTACAATGAGCAGTTCTTC
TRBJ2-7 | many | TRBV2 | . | CASSERGYEQYF | TGTGCCAGCAGTGAACGGGGTTACGAGCAGTACTTC
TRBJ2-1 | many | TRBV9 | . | CASSVLGYQANEQFF | TGTGCCAGCAGCGTACTAGGGTACCAGGCCAATGAGCAGTTCTTC
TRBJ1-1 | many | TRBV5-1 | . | CASSLDGGRETEAFF | TGCGCCAGCAGCTTGGATGGGGGCAGGGAGACTGAAGCTTTCTTT
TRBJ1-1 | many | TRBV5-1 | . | CASSSQADSEAFF | TGCGCCAGCAGCTCACAGGCGGACAGTGAAGCTTTCTTT
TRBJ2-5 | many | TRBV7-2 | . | CASSRDSKETQYF | TGTGCCAGCAGCCGGGACTCCAAAGAGACCCAGTACTTC
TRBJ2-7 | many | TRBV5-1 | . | CASSLQDSYEQYF | TGCGCCAGCAGCCTTCAGGACTCCTACGAGCAGTACTTC
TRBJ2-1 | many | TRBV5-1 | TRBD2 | CASSLGLAGYNEQFF | TGCGCCAGCAGCTTGGGACTAGCGGGGTACAATGAGCAGTTCTTC
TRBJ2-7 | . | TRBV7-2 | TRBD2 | CASSLLAGGGEQYF | TGTGCCAGCAGCTTGCTAGCGGGGGGCGGAGAGCAGTACTTC
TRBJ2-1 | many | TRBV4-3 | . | CASSQEGVSFKDNEQFF | TGCGCCAGCAGCCAAGAGGGGGTAAGCTTCAAGGACAATGAGCAGTTCTTC
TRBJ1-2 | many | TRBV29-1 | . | CSVGEGMANYGYTF | TGCAGCGTTGGGGAGGGTATGGCCAACTATGGCTACACCTTC
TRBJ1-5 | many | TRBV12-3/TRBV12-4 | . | CASSLGHNQPQHF | TGTGCCAGCAGTTTAGGACATAATCAGCCCCAGCATTTT
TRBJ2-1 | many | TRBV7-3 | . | CASSGGPTSYNEQFF | TGTGCCAGCAGCGGGGGACCTACCTCCTACAATGAGCAGTTCTTC
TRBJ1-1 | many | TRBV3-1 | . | CASSQAIQVNTEAFF | TGTGCCAGCAGCCAAGCCATACAGGTGAACACTGAAGCTTTCTTT
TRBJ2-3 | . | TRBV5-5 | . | CASSWLLGGKVVDTQYF | TGTGCCAGCAGCTGGTTGCTAGGGGGAAAGGTCGTTGATACGCAGTATTTT
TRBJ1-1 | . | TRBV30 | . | CACQRQSEAFF | TGTGCCTGTCAAAGGCAATCCGAAGCTTTCTTT
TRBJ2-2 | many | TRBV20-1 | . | CSVGRDTGELFF | TGCAGCGTGGGGAGAGACACCGGGGAGCTGTTTTTT
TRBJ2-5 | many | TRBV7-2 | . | CASSYLPGPVQETQYF | TGTGCCAGCAGCTATTTGCCGGGACCAGTCCAAGAGACCCAGTACTTC
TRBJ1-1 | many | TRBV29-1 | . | CSVEGPRETEAFF | TGCAGCGTTGAAGGTCCCAGGGAGACTGAAGCTTTCTTT
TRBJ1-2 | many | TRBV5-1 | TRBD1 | CASSDTPGQGYGYTF | TGCGCCAGCAGCGATACGCCGGGACAGGGGTATGGCTACACCTTC
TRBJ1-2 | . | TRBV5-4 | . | CASSSAVGGNYGYTF | TGTGCCAGCAGCTCGGCCGTGGGGGGTAACTATGGCTACACCTTC
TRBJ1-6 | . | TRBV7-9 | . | CASSLRKANSPLHF | TGTGCCAGCAGCTTGAGAAAGGCCAACTCACCCCTCCACTTT
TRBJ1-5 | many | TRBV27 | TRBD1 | CASSRTGTGTGQPQHF | TGTGCCAGCAGCCGCACCGGGACAGGGACGGGTCAGCCCCAGCATTTT
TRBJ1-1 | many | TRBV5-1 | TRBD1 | CASSLQAGTGNTEAFF | TGCGCCAGCAGCCTCCAGGCCGGGACAGGGAACACTGAAGCTTTCTTT
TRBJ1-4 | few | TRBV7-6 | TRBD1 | CASSSPGTGEGKLFF | TGTGCCAGCAGCTCACCCGGGACAGGGGAAGGAAAACTGTTTTTT
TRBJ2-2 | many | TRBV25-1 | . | CASSELVDVNTGELFF | TGTGCCAGCAGTGAATTGGTGGACGTAAACACCGGGGAGCTGTTTTTT
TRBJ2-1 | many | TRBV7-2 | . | CASSLAGGNEQFF | TGTGCCAGCAGCTTAGCGGGGGGCAATGAGCAGTTCTTC
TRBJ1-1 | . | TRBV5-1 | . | CASSLSVRSTEAFF | TGCGCCAGCAGCTTGTCGGTGCGAAGCACTGAAGCTTTCTTT
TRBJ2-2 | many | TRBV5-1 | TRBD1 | CASSLDGQGVTGELFF | TGCGCCAGCAGCTTGGACGGACAGGGAGTCACCGGGGAGCTGTTTTTT
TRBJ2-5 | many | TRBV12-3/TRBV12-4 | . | CASRPRTPALETQYF | TGTGCCAGCAGGCCCCGGACTCCCGCTTTAGAGACCCAGTACTTC
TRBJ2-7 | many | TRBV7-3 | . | CASSLIPQGEQYF | TGTGCCAGCAGCTTAATCCCTCAGGGAGAGCAGTACTTC
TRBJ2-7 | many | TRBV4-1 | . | CASSQEAREYEQYF | TGCGCCAGCAGCCAAGAAGCCAGGGAATACGAGCAGTACTTC
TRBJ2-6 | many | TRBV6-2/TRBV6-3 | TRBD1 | CASSDRGRGANVLTF | TGTGCCAGCAGTGACAGGGGGCGTGGGGCCAACGTCCTGACTTTC